Following are 9 T cell receptor beta chains from one sample sequenced in a study of beta chain features in type 1 diabetes listed by TCRdb under 2018. The library was generated by the immunoSEQ multiplex PCR assay. The entire isolated RNA was reverse transcribed using the High Capacity cDNA Reverse Transcription Kit, and thus expressed TCRB transcripts were sequenced. This immuneACCESS table, as held by TCRdb, lists in-frame sequences with V and J called but not all clones. Of the missing ones, under half trace to an unresolved V gene in checked studies; the others have no known cause. Across this sample there are 200,000 to 250,000 clones, with 68% seen only once. The leading ten clones occupy around 0.05% of the sample. Source material: naive CD4+ T cells from blood. Taken with the paper, the label for cell subset or site translates to: true naive CD4+ T cells. Receptor source: a man in his thirties or forties in good health.

The genes are TRBV2 and TRBJ2-3, with D tentatively TRBD2 (6 bases). The ends were cut back, 9 bases at V and 0 bases at J, with 13 bases in the middle. From germline, CDR1 is SNHLY and CDR2 FYNNEI. The CDR3 totals 14 residues. CDR3 in DNA: TGTGCCAGTGGGGGACTTCGAAGCACAGATACGCAGTATTTT. Its protein product is CASGGLRSTDTQYF.

This clone was found once. V and J are TRBV14 and TRBJ2-5; tentative D call: TRBD2 (6 bases). The CDR3 is made up of 14 amino acids. Germline V gene sequence: CDR1 SGHDN, CDR2 FVKESK. V gave up 4 bases and J gave up 5 bases, with 14 bases separating them. The chain's CDR3 is CASSPRGWQETQYF. Here the CDR3 DNA reads TGTGCCAGCAGCCCCCGGGGGTGGCAGGAGACCCAGTACTTC.

The rearrangement uses TRBV15 and TRBJ2-4, with D possibly being TRBD1 (6 bases). The CDR3 sequence is 14 residues long. CDR1 and CDR2 (germline): LNHNV, YYDKDF (reference sequence). V lost 3 bases, J lost 0 bases, and 6 bases lay in between. CDR3 sequence reads: CATSRDRAKNIQYF. DNA for the CDR3: TGTGCCACCAGCAGGGACAGAGCCAAAAACATTCAGTACTTC. The complete variable domain, with remaining parts taken from reference TRBV15 and TRBJ2-4, reads DAMVIQNPRYQVTQFGKPVTLSCSQTLNHNVMYWYQQKSSQAPKLLFHYYDKDFNNEADTPDNFQSRRPNTSFCFLDIRSPGLGDTAMYLCATSRDRAKNIQYFGAGTRLSVL.

The chain joins TRBV7-2 to TRBJ2-1; D is uncertain. Deletions cut 4 bases from V and 0 bases from J, with 7 bases between. Germline assignment: CDR1 SGHTA and CDR2 FQGNSA. This CDR3 has 14 amino acids. The CDR3 is CASSYSASYNEQFF. CDR3 DNA sequence: TGTGCCAGCAGCTACTCGGCCTCCTACAATGAGCAGTTCTTC.

CDR3 sequence (DNA): TGCGCCAGCAGCCACGACCCCGAAGGTAGAGAGACCCAGTACTTC. It is translated as CASSHDPEGRETQYF. The rearrangement links TRBV4-3 to TRBJ2-5, with no clear D. The V gene lost 3 bases and the J gene lost 4 bases, with 15 bases spanning the gap. Germline loops: CDR1 LGHNA, CDR2 YSLEER. The CDR3 covers 15 residues.

The chain carries TRBV28 and TRBJ2-1; TRBD1 matches at 7 bases. Looked up from germline, CDR1 is MDHEN and CDR2 is SYDVKM. J lost 5 bases, V lost 4 bases, and 8 bases had no gene match. The CDR3 is made up of 15 amino acids. CDR3 loop: CASSSLTGYHNEQFF. The CDR3 nucleotides are TGTGCCAGCAGTTCCCTGACAGGGTATCACAATGAGCAGTTCTTC.

In its sample, this clone was seen a few times. J is TRBJ2-7 and V is TRBV14; tentative D call: TRBD1 (6 bases). The V end was cut by 1 base, the J end by 2 bases, with 12 bases between. Germline loops: CDR1 SGHDN, CDR2 FVKESK. The CDR3 sequence is 15 residues long. The CDR3 is CASSQVVDSPYEQYF. DNA for the CDR3: TGTGCCAGCAGCCAAGTGGTGGACAGTCCCTACGAGCAGTACTTC.

This rearrangement joins TRBV10-2 to TRBJ2-3; 9 positions match TRBD2. CDR1 is WSHSY, CDR2 SAAADI, per germline. This CDR3 has 14 residues. The trim removed 5 bases at V and 4 bases at J, leaving 4 bases unmatched. The CDR3 DNA sequence: TGCGCCAGCAGTAGCGGGGGGCGGGCAGATACGCAGTATTTT. Its protein is CASSSGGRADTQYF.

The chain joins TRBV30 to TRBJ2-1; TRBD2 aligns across 7 bases. Losses at the gene ends were 2 bases for V and 9 bases for J; bases not matched to a gene: 7. This CDR3 region has 13 residues. Germline V gene sequence: CDR1 GTSNPN, CDR2 SVGIG (reference sequence). For the CDR3, the DNA is TGTGCCTGGAGTCTGGTGCGGGAGTCTGAGCAGTTCTTC. It yields the protein CAWSLVRESEQFF.